The source of this T cell receptor beta chain is a study of shared clonotypes between healthy human individuals. Whole-study results and caveats: Naive CD4 clonotypes overlapped across a few donors at approximately 5.5%. Incompleteness in sorted-subset sequencing, despite large depth, was shown by rarefaction.

CDR3 length equals 15 residues. CDR1 MNHNS and CDR2 SASEGT come from the germline V gene. Deletions cut 0 bases from V and 7 bases from J, with 12 bases between. Cells designated naive CD8 were CD45RO-negative and were positively selected for CCR7, with terminally differentiated effector memory CD45RA+ cells excluded. Generated by immunoSEQ multiplex PCR, the TCRdb table keeps only in-frame clones and is missing some. The data contain around 2.1 million clones, just over 90% of them singletons. As for this clone: Its antigen is currently unknown.

The chain combines TRBV6-1 with TRBJ1-4, with D maybe TRBD1 (5 bases). This clonotype originated in a man between 18 and 29 years old in good health. Some clones in this sample may be carry-over from other donors' samples. The sequenced sample consisted of naive CD8+ T cells from PBMCs. CDR3 in amino acids: CASSEAVRGGEKLFF. Written as DNA, the CDR3 is TGTGCCAGCAGTGAAGCGGTAAGGGGCGGTGAAAAACTGTTTTTT.